The 21 T cell receptor beta chains given below trace back to one sample, sequenced in a study of T cell repertoires in ileal Crohn's disease. Profiling relied on immunoSEQ multiplex PCR, and the TCRdb table lists in-frame clones only, not all of them. Of fewer than 20,000 clones in the sample, about 66% are singletons; the top ten hold around 5%. The sequenced sample was ileal tissue. Every receptor here comes from an adult with Crohn's disease.

This chain links TRBV5-6 with TRBJ2-7; possibly TRBD1 for D (5 bases). The germline V gene has CDR1 SGHDT and CDR2 YYEEEE. The CDR3 length is 15 residues. V lost 1 base and J lost 3, with 14 bases in between. CDR3 coding DNA: TGTGCCAGCAGCTTGTTCGACAGCAAAGTCTACGAGCAGTACTTC. Its translation: CASSLFDSKVYEQYF.

The chain couples TRBV2 to TRBJ1-2; D gene unclear. CDR1 is SNHLY and CDR2 is FYNNEI in the germline V gene. CDR3 size: 11 residues. Trimming took 2 bases from V and 6 from J, leaving 4 bases between them. CDR3 protein: CASSEIDGYTF. CDR3 coding DNA: TGTGCCAGCAGTGAAATCGATGGCTACACCTTC.

This chain connects TRBV19 to TRBJ2-1; 9 nucleotides line up with TRBD2. The CDR3 has 18 amino acids. Germline V gene lookup returns CDR1 LNHDA and CDR2 SQIVND (reference sequence). The ends lost 1 base at V and 0 bases at J; junction bases unmatched: 7. The CDR3 loop is CASSIGASGAFSYNEQFF. The CDR3 nucleotides read TGTGCCAGTAGTATAGGGGCTAGCGGGGCCTTCTCCTACAATGAGCAGTTCTTC.

This rearrangement joins TRBV9 to TRBJ2-7, with 7 bases matching TRBD1. Germline CDR1 and CDR2: SGDLS and YYNGEE. The J segment lost 4 bases and the V segment lost 0 bases, leaving 4 bases of the junction unmatched. The CDR3 consists of 14 residues. The CDR3 region is CASSVAGTAYEQYF. The CDR3 coding sequence is TGTGCCAGCAGCGTAGCTGGGACAGCGTACGAGCAGTACTTC.

The V and J genes are TRBV27 and TRBJ1-2; D might be TRBD1 (5 bases). The V gene lost 5 bases and the J gene lost 8 bases, with 12 bases spanning the gap. The V gene's germline CDR1 is MNHEY and CDR2 SMNVEV (reference sequence). The length of the CDR3 is 12 residues. The CDR3 protein is CASSGGGKGYTF. CDR3 DNA: TGTGCCAGCAGTGGGGGGGGGAAGGGCTACACCTTC.

The J gene is TRBJ2-1, the V gene TRBV5-4, with 9 positions matching TRBD2. J was trimmed by 8 bases and V by 4 bases; bases with no gene match: 10. The germline V gene encodes CDR1 SGHNT and CDR2 YYREEE (reference sequence). This CDR3 is 15 amino acids long. The CDR3 region has the DNA TGTGCCAGCAGCGTGAAGGGACTAGCCCTCGATGAGCAGTTCTTC. Translating it yields CASSVKGLALDEQFF.

The chain has TRBV30 and TRBJ2-1; 8 positions match TRBD1. Germline V gene sequence: CDR1 GTSNPN, CDR2 SVGIG (reference sequence). After removal of 5 bases from V and 3 bases from J, the junction contained 9 bases not matched to a gene. This CDR3 is built from 15 residues. The CDR3 bases are TGTGCCTGGGTTTACGACAGGGGCGGCTACAATGAGCAGTTCTTC. This translates into CAWVYDRGGYNEQFF.

The CDR3 DNA reads as TGTGCCAGTAGTATTTTGACGGGGACCGGGGAGCTGTTTTTT. Protein: CASSILTGTGELFF. The chain recombines TRBV19 with TRBJ2-2, with D perhaps TRBD2 (5 bases). CDR3 length: 14 amino acids. Germline-derived CDR1 and CDR2 are LNHDA and SQIVND (reference sequence). V lost 3 bases to trimming and J lost 5 bases, with 10 bases between them.

This rearrangement joins TRBV4-1 to TRBJ2-1, with D perhaps TRBD2 (5 bases). From germline, CDR1 is MGHRA and CDR2 YSYEKL. This CDR3 is built from 17 residues. V was cut by 0 bases and J by 5 bases, with 17 bases left in between. Written as DNA, the CDR3 is TGCGCCAGCAGCCAAGATAGTCGGTTACACGGGGACAATGAGCAGTTCTTC. It codes for CASSQDSRLHGDNEQFF.

This chain joins TRBV19 and TRBJ2-1; 9 nucleotides match TRBD2. The CDR3 is made up of 11 amino acids. In germline, CDR1 is LNHDA, CDR2 SQIVND (reference sequence). Trimming removed 4 bases from V and 16 bases from J; junction bases left unmatched: 5. The CDR3: CASSSGGVYFF. CDR3 nucleotide sequence: TGTGCCAGTAGTAGCGGGGGGGTGTATTTCTTC.

The chain combines TRBV28 with TRBJ1-2; 9 bases map to TRBD1. The CDR3 length is 13 residues. CDR1 and CDR2 from the germline V gene are MDHEN and SYDVKM. The J segment lost 8 bases and the V segment lost 6 bases, leaving 7 bases of the junction unmatched. This CDR3 reads CASREGTGTGYTF. Written as DNA, the CDR3 is TGTGCCAGCAGAGAGGGGACAGGGACCGGCTACACCTTC.

The rearrangement links TRBV6-1 to TRBJ2-7, with TRBD2 identical over 7 bases. The germline gives CDR1 MNHNS, CDR2 SASEGT. The J segment lost 3 bases and the V segment lost 8 bases, leaving 4 bases of the junction unmatched. The CDR3 spans 12 residues. The chain's CDR3 is CASGLGIYEQYF. CDR3 sequence (DNA): TGTGCCAGCGGACTAGGGATCTACGAGCAGTACTTC.

CDR3 amino acids: CASSSSGNLFYNEQFF. The CDR3 DNA reads as TGTGCCAGCAGCTCGAGCGGGAACCTTTTCTACAATGAGCAGTTCTTC. The V call is TRBV7-9, the J call TRBJ2-1, with 7 bases that match TRBD2. V was pared by 4 bases and J by 3 bases, with 9 bases of the junction left unmatched. This CDR3 is built from 16 residues. Germline loops: CDR1 SEHNR, CDR2 FQNEAQ (reference sequence).

In its sample, this clone was seen a few times. J is TRBJ1-2 and V is TRBV9, with TRBD1 as a possible D gene (5 bases). The CDR3 covers 14 residues. Germline assignment: CDR1 SGDLS and CDR2 YYNGEE. The V end was cut by 4 bases, the J end by 1 base, with 11 bases between. The CDR3 is CASSQGHNNYGYTF. As DNA, the CDR3 is TGTGCCAGCAGCCAAGGACATAATAACTATGGCTACACCTTC.

CDR3 sequence (DNA): TGTGCCAGCAGCGAGAGCTCCTACAATGAGCAGTTCTTC. Translated: CASSESSYNEQFF. The chain couples TRBV9 to TRBJ2-1, with no clear D. The CDR3 is made up of 13 amino acids. V was trimmed by 3 bases and J by 0 bases, leaving 4 bases between them. The V gene's germline CDR1 is SGDLS and CDR2 YYNGEE.

The CDR3 DNA reads TGTGCCAGCAGTTACGGAACAGGTTATAGCAATCAGCCCCAGCATTTT. It yields the protein CASSYGTGYSNQPQHF. V gene TRBV6-5 combines with J gene TRBJ1-5; D perhaps matches TRBD1 (5 bases). Trimming cost V 2 bases and J 0 bases, with 11 bases left between them. The CDR3 has 16 residues. CDR1 and CDR2 (germline): MNHEY, SVGAGI.

The chain links TRBV5-1 to TRBJ1-6; 7 bases map to TRBD1. The CDR3 has 15 amino acids. V lost 4 bases to trimming and J lost 5 bases; unmatched junction nucleotides: 6. CDR1 is SGHRS, CDR2 YFSETQ, per germline. The CDR3, as DNA: TGCGCCAGCAGCACACAGGGGAACAATAATTCACCCCTCCACTTT. Encoded protein: CASSTQGNNNSPLHF.

The rearrangement links TRBV2 to TRBJ1-2; 7 bases agree with TRBD1. CDR1 SNHLY and CDR2 FYNNEI come from the germline V gene. This CDR3 has 14 residues. The ends lost 6 bases at V and 4 bases at J; junction bases unmatched: 8. CDR3 protein: CASRNRGSGYGYTF. The DNA for the CDR3 is TGTGCCAGCAGGAACAGGGGATCTGGCTATGGCTACACCTTC.

A note on this clone: The junction does not match germline at one end; this may be a read error. This chain links TRBV15 with TRBJ2-3, with 12 positions matching TRBD2. Germline V gene sequence: CDR1 LNHNV, CDR2 YYDKDF (reference sequence). The CDR3 runs to 19 residues. The CDR3 sequence is CATSRELPSTSGRPDTQYF. In DNA, the CDR3 is TGTGCCACCAGCCGAGAATTACCCTCCACTAGCGGGAGGCCAGATACGCAGTATTTT.

V is TRBV7-2 and J is TRBJ1-2; 8 nucleotides line up with TRBD1. The CDR3 extends over 15 amino acids. CDR1 SGHTA and CDR2 FQGNSA come from the germline V gene. Trimming removed 4 bases from V and 3 bases from J; junction bases left unmatched: 7. CDR3 sequence: CASSSPDRAHYGYTF. CDR3 nucleotide sequence: TGTGCCAGCAGCTCCCCGGACAGGGCCCACTATGGCTACACCTTC.

Details on this clone: At one of its ends the junction is not consistent with the germline gene, which may arise from a read error. V gene TRBV7-7 combines with J gene TRBJ1-1; maybe TRBD1 (5 bases). The CDR3 is made up of 13 amino acids. Germline CDR1 is SSHAT and CDR2 is FNYEAQ (reference sequence). The CDR3 protein is CASSLDRNTEAFF. Here the CDR3 DNA reads TGTGCTAGCAGCCTCGACAGAAACACTGAAGCTTTCTTT.